The T cell receptor (beta chain) described here comes from a study of beta chain features in type 1 diabetes. Study information: Across all samples, approximately 110,000,000 sorted cells were examined. Study observations and caveats: Shorter templates may be favored by PCR, equally so in patients and controls. Moderately but significantly shorter TCRB CDR3s were found in Type 1 diabetes patients in all four CD4+ subsets. The study found that naive, central memory and Treg TCRB repertoires appeared more similar in patients than in healthy donors.

This clone was picked up a small number of times. What it binds is unknown. Expressed TCRB transcripts were sequenced, since all the RNA that had been isolated was reverse transcribed. TCRdb's copy holds only in-frame clones and misses some; the assay was immunoSEQ multiplex PCR. The data show 680,000 or so clones, around 16% seen once. The CDR3 spans 15 residues. The ends lost 1 base at V and 7 bases at J; junction bases unmatched: 6. Per the germline V gene, CDR1 is SGHTA and CDR2 is FQGNSA. The chain recombines TRBV7-2 with TRBJ2-1; 8 nucleotides line up with TRBD2. Specimen: naive CD4+ T cells from blood. The sequence was obtained from a man in his late teens or twenties in good health. The CDR3 sequence is CASSLGREGQNEQFF. In DNA, the CDR3 is TGTGCCAGCAGCTTAGGTCGGGAGGGCCAAAATGAGCAGTTCTTC.